The 22 T cell receptor beta chains below come from one sample, sequenced in a study of patients and donors after allogeneic stem cell transplantation. TCRdb redid the calling of the RT-PCR reads with MiXCR, one entry per CDR3 protein. This table holds approximately 430,000 distinct CDR3 sequences, roughly 17% found once. The material sequenced was blood, either unsorted or a sorted T cell fraction (not recorded which). The receptors derive from a human donor who was either an allogeneic HSCT recipient or a stem cell or donor lymphocyte infusion donor (not recorded which). It is not recorded whose cells these are; they may come from a transplant donor.

In its sample, this clonotype was seen many times. The chain is built from TRBV6-1 and TRBJ1-2; D might be TRBD1 (6 bases). Germline loops: CDR1 MNHNS, CDR2 SASEGT. V lost 5 bases and J lost 8, with 15 bases in between. CDR3 length: 13 residues. Written as DNA, the CDR3 is TGTGCCAGCAGTCAACCCCCCAGGGGAGGCTACACCTTC. The encoded protein is CASSQPPRGGYTF.

In this sample, this clonotype turned up a few times. The V and J genes are TRBV20-1 and TRBJ1-6; D is unclear. This CDR3 region has 13 residues. CDR1 and CDR2 (germline): DFQATT, SNEGSKA (reference sequence). CDR3 in DNA: TGCGCCTCGGACCGGGTTTATAATTCACCCCTCCACTTT. It yields the protein CASDRVYNSPLHF.

This chain joins TRBV24-1 and TRBJ2-1, with a tentative D call TRBD1 (6 bases). CDR1 and CDR2 (germline): KGHDR, SFDVKD. The CDR3 runs 14 residues. V was cut by 5 bases and J by 1 base, with 8 bases left in between. The CDR3 sequence is CATSADSSYNEQFF. CDR3 sequence (DNA): TGTGCCACCAGTGCGGACAGTTCCTACAATGAGCAGTTCTTC.

V gene TRBV20-1 combines with J gene TRBJ1-4; 7 bases are a match to TRBD1. V gave up 2 bases and J gave up 8 bases; unmatched junction bases: 8. Germline CDR1 DFQATT, CDR2 SNEGSKA (reference sequence). The CDR3 length is 14 residues. The CDR3 here is CSARRQGAGEKLFF. As DNA, the CDR3 is TGCAGTGCTAGAAGACAGGGAGCGGGAGAAAAACTGTTTTTT.

CDR3 bases: TGTGCCAGCAGGGGGACTAGCGGGAGTTATGATGAGCAGTTCTTC. This translates into CASRGTSGSYDEQFF. The chain couples TRBV6-1 to TRBJ2-1; 14 bases align to TRBD2. J gave up 8 bases and V 6 bases, and 6 bases lay outside the gene matches. The CDR3 is made up of 15 amino acids. Germline V gene data show CDR1 as MNHNS and CDR2 as SASEGT.

This clonotype was found a few times. The V gene is TRBV11-3, the J gene TRBJ2-6; D not certain. Germline assignment: CDR1 SGHNT and CDR2 YENEEA. The V end was cut by 4 bases, the J end by 0 bases, with 10 bases between. CDR3 length: 16 amino acids. CDR3 region: CASSSGRNSGANVLTF. The CDR3 region has the DNA TGTGCCAGCAGCTCCGGACGGAACTCTGGGGCCAACGTCCTGACTTTC.

Many counts were recorded for this clonotype. The CDR3 protein is CASGRQGSSYEQYF. In DNA, the CDR3 is TGTGCCAGCGGCAGACAGGGGAGCTCCTACGAGCAGTACTTC. The rearrangement uses TRBV12-3 or TRBV12-4 and TRBJ2-7; TRBD1 aligns across 8 bases. V trimming: 8 bases; J trimming: 0 bases; junction bases outside the gene matches: 6. This CDR3 is 14 amino acids long.

This clonotype was seen a few times. This chain uses TRBV11-2 with TRBJ2-2; D gene uncertain. Germline CDR1 SGHAT, CDR2 FQNNGV. The CDR3 is 13 amino acids. V lost 6 bases to trimming and J lost 0 bases, with 5 bases between them. CDR3 coding DNA: TGTGCCAGCAGAAAAACGAACACCGGGGAGCTGTTTTTT. It translates to CASRKTNTGELFF.

The chain combines TRBV10-3 with TRBJ2-3; D may be TRBD1 (5 bases). Trimming removed 6 bases at V and 6 bases at J, with 19 bases between. Per the germline V gene, CDR1 is ENHRY and CDR2 is SYGVKD. There are 15 residues in the CDR3. This chain's CDR3 is CAIRLGQAPRDTQYF. The CDR3 DNA follows: TGTGCCATCAGATTGGGGCAGGCGCCGCGGGATACGCAGTATTTT.

This clonotype turned up a few times. The V and J genes are TRBV20-1 and TRBJ2-7; 9 nucleotides agree with TRBD1. The CDR3 has 15 residues. CDR1 DFQATT and CDR2 SNEGSKA come from the germline V gene (reference sequence). The CDR3 sequence is CSFILGQGLSYEQYF. CDR3 in DNA: TGCAGCTTCATTCTAGGACAGGGGCTCTCCTACGAGCAGTACTTC.

This clonotype was seen more than once but under ten times. The V call is TRBV18, the J call TRBJ1-3; D gene uncertain. V lost 3 bases, J lost 6 bases, and 12 bases lay in between. This CDR3 is built from 14 residues. Germline V gene data show CDR1 as KGHSH and CDR2 as LQKENI. The CDR3 region is CASSPSGPINTIYF. For the CDR3, the DNA is TGTGCCAGCTCACCTTCCGGACCCATAAACACCATATATTTT.

In this sample, this clonotype turned up a few times. This CDR3 reads CASSFSGATTDTQYF. DNA of the CDR3: TGTGCCAGCAGTTTTAGCGGGGCCACCACAGATACGCAGTATTTT. This chain joins TRBV2 and TRBJ2-3; TRBD2 agrees at 8 bases. With V trimmed by 5 bases and J by 2 bases, 6 bases remained unmatched. The CDR3 contains 15 residues. Germline loops: CDR1 SNHLY, CDR2 FYNNEI.

The V and J genes are TRBV7-9 and TRBJ1-1; tentatively, D is TRBD1 (5 bases). Germline CDR1 is SEHNR and CDR2 is FQNEAQ (reference sequence). V lost 11 bases and J lost 5, with 15 bases in between. CDR3 size: 12 residues. The chain's CDR3 is CASGQGGTEAFF. CDR3 DNA sequence: TGTGCCTCTGGGCAGGGAGGGACTGAAGCTTTCTTT.

CDR3 region: CASSRDTANGYTF. DNA of the CDR3: TGTGCCAGCAGCCGAGACACGGCCAATGGCTACACCTTC. The chain recombines TRBV11-3 with TRBJ1-2; D not resolved. The CDR3 is 13 amino acids. CDR1 is SGHNT and CDR2 is YENEEA in the germline V gene. V was clipped by 5 bases and J by 6 bases, with 13 bases between them. The entire variable domain, with the rest obtained from reference TRBV11-3 and TRBJ1-2, is as follows: EAGVVQSPRYKIIEKKQPVAFWCNPISGHNTLYWYLQNLGQGPELLIRYENEEAVDDSQLPKDRFSAERLKGVDSTLKIQPAELGDSAVYLCASSRDTANGYTFGSGTRLTVV.

This clonotype was counted many times. This chain connects TRBV7-2 to TRBJ2-1; TRBD2 is a possible D gene (5 bases). CDR1 is SGHTA and CDR2 is FQGNSA in the germline V gene. The CDR3 sequence is 12 residues long. V shed 9 bases and J shed 6 bases, with 12 bases lying between them. The CDR3 loop reads CASRLAGNEQFF. CDR3 nucleotides: TGTGCCAGTCGACTGGCGGGCAATGAGCAGTTCTTC.

Only a few counts were recorded for this clonotype. This rearrangement joins TRBV27 to TRBJ2-6; 8 bases match TRBD1. Trimming removed 4 bases from V and 2 bases from J; junction bases left unmatched: 1. CDR1 is MNHEY and CDR2 is SMNVEV in the germline V gene (reference sequence). CDR3 length: 15 residues. The CDR3 loop reads CASSSRGPGANVLTF. The CDR3 bases are TGTGCCAGCAGTTCCAGGGGGCCTGGGGCCAACGTCCTGACTTTC.

The chain's CDR3 is CASSARSIRLEQFF. CDR3 bases: TGTGCCAGCAGTGCGCGGAGTATAAGGCTAGAGCAGTTCTTC. The rearrangement links TRBV25-1 to TRBJ2-1, with D uncertain. There are 14 residues in the CDR3. The ends were cut back, 4 bases at V and 10 bases at J, with 17 bases in the middle. CDR1 MGHDK and CDR2 SYGVNS come from the germline V gene.

In its sample, this clonotype was seen a few times. The rearrangement joins TRBV20-1 to TRBJ2-1; D is undetermined. CDR3 length: 11 residues. V was shortened by 2 bases and J by 9 bases, with 8 bases between the two germline ends. Germline values: CDR1 DFQATT, CDR2 SNEGSKA (reference sequence). CDR3 in DNA: TGCAGTGCTAGATCCATTTCTGAGCAGTTCTTC. As protein: CSARSISEQFF.

The rearrangement links TRBV29-1 to TRBJ2-7; TRBD1 aligns across 7 bases. Losses at the gene ends were 5 bases for V and 1 base for J; bases not matched to a gene: 8. The germline gives CDR1 SQVTM, CDR2 ANQGSEA. This CDR3 spans 14 amino acids. In DNA, the CDR3 is TGCAGCGTTAGAGGTGGGACAGCATCCTACGAGCAGTACTTC. This gives the protein CSVRGGTASYEQYF.

This clonotype has only a few counts. The chain has TRBV7-9 and TRBJ1-1; the D is unclear. Germline assignment: CDR1 SEHNR and CDR2 FQNEAQ (reference sequence). V was trimmed by 1 base and J by 0 bases, leaving 9 bases between them. This CDR3 has 15 amino acids. The CDR3 nucleotides are TGTGCCAGCAGCTTAGTCTCTATCATGAACACTGAAGCTTTCTTT. This sequence encodes CASSLVSIMNTEAFF.

This sequence joins TRBV2 and TRBJ1-1, with TRBD1 matching 7 bases. Germline CDR1 reads SNHLY; CDR2 reads FYNNEI. The CDR3 runs to 13 residues. The V segment lost 6 bases and the J segment 3 bases; nucleotides outside the gene matches: 4. The CDR3 DNA sequence: TGTGCCAGCAGCACAGGGGCGGACACTGAAGCTTTCTTT. It codes for CASSTGADTEAFF.

This clonotype has only a few counts. This chain uses TRBV7-8 with TRBJ2-4, with TRBD1 identical over 9 bases. V shed 5 bases and J 4 bases; nucleotides not matched to a gene: 9. Germline V gene sequence: CDR1 SGHVS, CDR2 FQNEAQ. This CDR3 has 16 amino acids. The CDR3 coding sequence is TGTGCCAGCAGCCCCCGGGTGGACAGGGGAAAAAACATTCAGTACTTC. Encoded protein: CASSPRVDRGKNIQYF.